This entry describes one TCR beta chain. Generated by immunoSEQ multiplex PCR, the TCRdb table keeps only in-frame clones and is missing some. Among about 160,000 clones listed, roughly 82% were seen once. Trimming removed 4 bases at V and 3 bases at J, with 11 bases between. The germline V gene encodes CDR1 SGDLS and CDR2 YYNGEE. The CDR3 runs 14 residues. These data belong to a study of blood T cell repertoires in COVID-19. The chain combines TRBV9 with TRBJ2-1, with a possible D match to TRBD2 (5 bases). Sequenced: peripheral blood. This TCR came from a woman aged 40 to 55 with COVID-19, enrolled during active disease. The CDR3 reads CASSTPGDYNEQFF. Written as DNA, the CDR3 is TGTGCCAGCAGCACTCCCGGGGACTACAATGAGCAGTTCTTC.